Included here is one TCR beta chain sequence, with context. The method was immunoSEQ multiplex PCR; TCRdb's version includes in-frame clones alone and lacks a portion of them. The sample contains 35,000 to 50,000 clones, roughly three quarters of which appear only once. The sample belongs to a study of cytotoxic CD8 clonotypes in ibrutinib-treated CLL. The germline gives CDR1 SNHLY, CDR2 FYNNEI. The junction had 3 bases not matched to a gene; V was cut back by 1 base and J by 0 bases. The CDR3 is made up of 15 amino acids. The chain couples TRBV2 to TRBJ2-7; 7 bases line up with TRBD2. The specimen comprised PBMCs, sampled after 12 months of ibrutinib treatment. The TCR was taken from a human donor with chronic lymphocytic leukemia. The CDR3 coding sequence is TGTGCCAGCAGTGAAGGTAGCGGGCCCTCCTACGAGCAGTACTTC. It translates to CASSEGSGPSYEQYF.